Below, 22 T cell receptor beta chains from the same sample are listed, as sequenced in a study of metastatic and nonmetastatic thyroid tumors. TCRdb reprocessed the PCR reads using MiXCR. The sample lists approximately 25,000 clones; roughly 12% were seen once. The entire patient cohort was treatment-naive prior to thyroid surgery. The sample taken for sequencing was blood. All receptors derive from a female donor with papillary thyroid cancer or a benign thyroid nodule (not recorded which). Some clones in this sample may be carry-over from other donors' samples.

This clone has at least ten counts. This chain links TRBV3-1 with TRBJ1-2; D gene ambiguous. The V end was cut by 0 bases, the J end by 8 bases, with 16 bases between. This CDR3 comprises 15 residues. Germline values: CDR1 LGHDT, CDR2 YNNKEL (reference sequence). The CDR3 bases are TGTGCCAGCAGCCAAGATAGTGGGCTCGCGGGAGGCTACACCTTC. Its translation: CASSQDSGLAGGYTF. Full variable domain (remainder filled in from reference TRBV3-1 and TRBJ1-2): DTAVSQTPKYLVTQMGNDKSIKCEQNLGHDTMYWYKQDSKKFLKIMFSYNNKELIINETVPNRFSPKSPDKAHLNLHINSLELGDSAVYFCASSQDSGLAGGYTFGSGTRLTVV.

The CDR3 nucleotides read TGCAGTGCTAGTGCCGGGACTAGCGAACTCGATACGCAGTATTTT. Its translation: CSASAGTSELDTQYF. The J gene is TRBJ2-3, the V gene TRBV20-1; TRBD2 matches 10 bases. The trim removed 3 bases at V and 6 bases at J, leaving 9 bases unmatched. The CDR3 runs 15 residues. Germline V gene lookup returns CDR1 DFQATT and CDR2 SNEGSKA (reference sequence).

This clone has a single count. The chain is built from TRBV4-2 and TRBJ1-2; D remains ambiguous. The CDR3 extends over 14 amino acids. Per germline, CDR1 LGHNA and CDR2 YNFKEQ. Trimming took 1 base from V and 12 from J, leaving 18 bases between them. The CDR3 nucleotides read TGTGCCAGCAGCCAAGGGATCTGGGGAAGTTTTAACACCTTC. It translates to CASSQGIWGSFNTF.

This clone was picked up many times. The chain is built from TRBV5-1 and TRBJ2-3; TRBD2 is a possible D gene (6 bases). CDR3 length: 14 residues. CDR1 is SGHRS, CDR2 YFSETQ, per germline. V gave up 6 bases and J gave up 0 bases, with 11 bases separating them. The CDR3 sequence is CASNRGGSTDTQYF. In DNA, the CDR3 is TGCGCCAGCAATAGGGGAGGTAGCACAGATACGCAGTATTTT.

In this sample, this clone turned up many times. The V and J genes are TRBV6-1 and TRBJ1-2; D perhaps matches TRBD1 (5 bases). V was pared by 6 bases and J by 8 bases, with 13 bases between. The CDR3 spans 12 residues. CDR1 MNHNS and CDR2 SASEGT come from the germline V gene. As DNA, the CDR3 is TGTGCCAGCAGCGGGGCGGGTGGGGGCTACACCTTC. The encoded protein is CASSGAGGGYTF.

This clone was observed a few times. The rearrangement links TRBV6-5 to TRBJ2-7; D may be TRBD1 (6 bases). V lost 4 bases and J lost 2, with 15 bases in between. The CDR3 has 15 residues. Germline assignment: CDR1 MNHEY and CDR2 SVGAGI. The CDR3 DNA reads TGTGCCAGCAGTTCTAGACAGGCCCCCCCCTACGAGCAGTACTTC. This sequence encodes CASSSRQAPPYEQYF.

In its sample, this clone ranks as medium-sized (0.01 to 0.1%). The chain joins TRBV6-1 to TRBJ1-5; possibly TRBD1 for D (6 bases). V gave up 6 bases and J gave up 11 bases, with 26 bases separating them. CDR1 MNHNS and CDR2 SASEGT come from the germline V gene. The CDR3 totals 16 residues. As DNA, the CDR3 is TGTGCCAGCAGGGACCCCCGGACAGCCCGAAGGCAGGCCCAGCATTTT. This encodes CASRDPRTARRQAQHF.

This clone has at least ten counts. This sequence joins TRBV2 and TRBJ2-1; TRBD2 is a possible D gene (5 bases). The ends were cut back, 4 bases at V and 6 bases at J, with 16 bases in the middle. The CDR3 runs 15 residues. CDR1 and CDR2 from the germline V gene are SNHLY and FYNNEI. The CDR3 protein is CASSADLTRSNEQFF. As DNA, the CDR3 is TGTGCCAGCAGTGCTGATCTCACTAGGAGCAATGAGCAGTTCTTC.

This clone was observed many times. V is TRBV11-2 and J is TRBJ2-3, with a tentative D call TRBD1 (6 bases). From germline, CDR1 is SGHAT and CDR2 FQNNGV. CDR3 length: 15 residues. V dropped 1 base and J dropped 3 bases, with 11 bases sitting between them. The chain's CDR3 is CASSLVGGLTDTQYF. DNA for the CDR3: TGTGCCAGCAGCTTAGTTGGGGGCCTGACAGATACGCAGTATTTT.

This clone was observed many times. The CDR3 DNA reads TGTGCCACCAGTGATTTTTTCGGGGGCGAGCAGTACTTC. Encoded protein: CATSDFFGGEQYF. The chain carries TRBV24-1 and TRBJ2-7; tentatively, D is TRBD2 (6 bases). Germline values: CDR1 KGHDR, CDR2 SFDVKD. CDR3 length: 13 residues. Trimming shortened V by 1 base and J by 6 bases, and 9 bases separated the two germline ends.

This clone was seen ten or more times. The rearrangement uses TRBV7-3 and TRBJ2-6; no clear D. Germline CDR1 SGHTA, CDR2 FQGTGA. CDR3 size: 17 residues. The V gene lost 5 bases and the J gene lost 0 bases, with 14 bases spanning the gap. For the CDR3, the DNA is TGTGCCAGCAGCGTAATGGAAAGTTCCTCTGGGGCCAACGTCCTGACTTTC. Its protein product is CASSVMESSSGANVLTF.

This clone was seen at least ten times. V gene TRBV29-1 combines with J gene TRBJ2-7; 7 bases map to TRBD1. The junction had 9 bases not matched to a gene; V was cut back by 4 bases and J by 0 bases. Germline loops: CDR1 SQVTM, CDR2 ANQGSEA. The length of the CDR3 is 15 residues. The CDR3 protein is CSVGTGVDSSYEQYF. The CDR3 bases are TGCAGCGTTGGTACAGGGGTAGACAGCTCCTACGAGCAGTACTTC.

At least ten counts were recorded for this clone. The rearrangement links TRBV5-6 to TRBJ2-7, with 7 bases fitting TRBD2. With 4 bases clipped from V and 3 bases from J, the junction kept 4 bases outside the gene matches. Germline CDR1 is SGHDT and CDR2 is YYEEEE. The CDR3 loop spans 13 amino acids. The CDR3 DNA sequence: TGTGCCAGCAGCCGTGGGGGGGGCTACGAGCAGTACTTC. Translated, it gives CASSRGGGYEQYF. The full variable domain, its missing parts supplied by reference TRBV5-6 and TRBJ2-7, is DAGVTQSPTHLIKTRGQQVTLRCSPKSGHDTVSWYQQALGQGPQFIFQYYEEEERQRGNFPDRFSGHQFPNYSSELNVNALLLGDSALYLCASSRGGGYEQYFGPGTRLTVT.

This clone was detected many times. The V call is TRBV2, the J call TRBJ1-5; 8 bases fit TRBD1. Germline CDR1 is SNHLY and CDR2 is FYNNEI. With V trimmed by 6 bases and J by 2 bases, 0 bases remained unmatched. The CDR3 consists of 13 residues. The DNA of the CDR3 is TGTGCCAGCAGGGGACAGGGCAATCAGCCCCAGCATTTT. Its translation is CASRGQGNQPQHF.

The V call is TRBV11-1, the J call TRBJ1-6, with D unresolved. The germline gives CDR1 SGHAT, CDR2 FQDESV (reference sequence). The CDR3 is 13 amino acids. V lost 2 bases to trimming and J lost 8 bases, with 7 bases between them. The CDR3 region is CASSLREDSPLHF. CDR3 bases: TGTGCCAGCAGCTTACGAGAGGATTCACCCCTCCACTTT. Combining the CDR3 with reference TRBV11-1 and TRBJ1-6 gives the whole variable domain EAEVAQSPRYKITEKSQAVAFWCDPISGHATLYWYRQILGQGPELLVQFQDESVVDDSQLPKDRFSAERLKGVDSTLKIQPAELGDSAMYLCASSLREDSPLHFGNGTRLTVT.

This clone was seen ten or more times. The V and J genes are TRBV2 and TRBJ1-5; D not certain. Germline assignment: CDR1 SNHLY and CDR2 FYNNEI. V shed 4 bases and J shed 5 bases, with 15 bases lying between them. The CDR3 extends over 15 amino acids. The CDR3 bases are TGTGCCAGCAGTGGGGCCGGCGGCCTAGATCAGCCCCAGCATTTT. Translating gives CASSGAGGLDQPQHF.

This clone qualifies as medium-sized. V usage is TRBV3-1 and J usage is TRBJ2-1; 8 bases are a match to TRBD2. The CDR3 is made up of 16 amino acids. CDR1 is LGHDT and CDR2 is YNNKEL in the germline V gene (reference sequence). V lost 1 base to trimming and J lost 9 bases; unmatched junction nucleotides: 11. The CDR3 coding sequence is TGTGCCAGCAGCCAAGCGAGCGGGAGTACCCTCTCTGAGCAGTTCTTC. Translation gives CASSQASGSTLSEQFF.

This clone was observed at least ten times. This rearrangement joins TRBV5-1 to TRBJ2-5, with D possibly TRBD2 on 6 matching bases. The V end was cut by 4 bases, the J end by 3 bases, with 13 bases between. This CDR3 has 14 amino acids. Germline V gives CDR1 SGHRS, CDR2 YFSETQ. The CDR3 DNA follows: TGCGCCAGCAGCGTAAACCCGGGAGAAGAGACCCAGTACTTC. Its translation is CASSVNPGEETQYF.

The table lists this clone with many counts. This chain joins TRBV12-3 or TRBV12-4 and TRBJ1-2; TRBD1 matches 11 bases. V lost 6 bases to trimming and J lost 5 bases; unmatched junction nucleotides: 5. This CDR3 has 14 residues. CDR3 sequence reads: CASRSGTGGYGYTF. The CDR3 nucleotides are TGTGCCAGCAGATCCGGGACAGGGGGATATGGCTACACCTTC.

This clone was detected ten times or more. The rearrangement joins TRBV7-3 to TRBJ2-3; 10 bases align to TRBD2. CDR3 length equals 19 residues. Germline lookup yields CDR1 SGHTA and CDR2 FQGTGA. Trimming took 5 bases from V and 1 from J; bases not matched to a gene: 15. The CDR3 sequence is CASSILAGVGRLRTDTQYF. The CDR3 DNA reads as TGTGCCAGCAGCATCCTAGCGGGAGTCGGGAGGTTACGCACAGATACGCAGTATTTT.

This clone was detected only a few times. The chain couples TRBV14 to TRBJ1-2, with TRBD1 matching over 8 bases. After removal of 3 bases from V and 7 bases from J, the junction contained 1 base not matched to a gene. This CDR3 comprises 12 residues. The germline CDR1 and CDR2 sequences are SGHDN and FVKESK. CDR3 sequence (DNA): TGTGCCAGCAGCCAGGACAGGGTTGGCTACACCTTC. Its protein is CASSQDRVGYTF.

This clone came up many times. The chain links TRBV20-1 to TRBJ1-1, with 10 bases identical to TRBD1. In germline, CDR1 is DFQATT, CDR2 SNEGSKA (reference sequence). The CDR3 has 11 residues. J lost 8 bases, V lost 6 bases, and 3 bases had no gene match. In nucleotides, the CDR3 is TGCAGTGCCCAGACAGGGGGCGAAGCTTTCTTT. Its protein product is CSAQTGGEAFF.